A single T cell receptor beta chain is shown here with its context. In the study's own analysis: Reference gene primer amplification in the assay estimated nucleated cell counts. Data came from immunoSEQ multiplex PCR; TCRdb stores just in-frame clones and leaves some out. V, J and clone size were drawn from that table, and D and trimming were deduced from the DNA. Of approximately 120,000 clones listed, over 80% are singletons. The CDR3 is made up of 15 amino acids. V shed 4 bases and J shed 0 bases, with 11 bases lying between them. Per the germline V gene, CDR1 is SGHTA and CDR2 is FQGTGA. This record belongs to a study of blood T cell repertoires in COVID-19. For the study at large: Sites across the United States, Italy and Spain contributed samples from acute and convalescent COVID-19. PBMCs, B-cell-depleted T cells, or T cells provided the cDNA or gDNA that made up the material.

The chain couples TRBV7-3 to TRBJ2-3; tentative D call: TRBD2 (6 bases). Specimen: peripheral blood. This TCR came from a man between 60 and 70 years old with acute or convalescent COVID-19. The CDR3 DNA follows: TGTGCCAGCAGCTCCGGGACTGTTAGCACAGATACGCAGTATTTT. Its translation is CASSSGTVSTDTQYF.